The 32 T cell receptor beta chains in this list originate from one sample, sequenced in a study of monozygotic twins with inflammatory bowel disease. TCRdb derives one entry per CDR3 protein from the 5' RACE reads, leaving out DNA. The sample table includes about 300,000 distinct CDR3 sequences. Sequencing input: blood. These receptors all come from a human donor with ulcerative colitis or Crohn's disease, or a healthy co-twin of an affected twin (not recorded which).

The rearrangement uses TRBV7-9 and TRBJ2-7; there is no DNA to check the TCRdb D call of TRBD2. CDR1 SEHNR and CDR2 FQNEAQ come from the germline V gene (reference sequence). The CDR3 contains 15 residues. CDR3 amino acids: CASSLAVPPGLGLYF.

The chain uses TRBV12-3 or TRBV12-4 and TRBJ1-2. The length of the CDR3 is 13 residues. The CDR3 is CASSSPSNYGYTF.

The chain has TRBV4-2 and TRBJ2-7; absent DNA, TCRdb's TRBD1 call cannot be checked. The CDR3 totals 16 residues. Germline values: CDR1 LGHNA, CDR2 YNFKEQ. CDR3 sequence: CASSQEGQGITYEQYF.

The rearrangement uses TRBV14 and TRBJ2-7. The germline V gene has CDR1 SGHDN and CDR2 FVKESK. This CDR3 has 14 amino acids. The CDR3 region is CASSQPRGSLEQYF.

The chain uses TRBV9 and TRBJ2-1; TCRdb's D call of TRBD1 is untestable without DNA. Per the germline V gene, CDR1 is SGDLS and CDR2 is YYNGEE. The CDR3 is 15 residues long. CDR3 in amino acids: CASSAVGAMENEQFF.

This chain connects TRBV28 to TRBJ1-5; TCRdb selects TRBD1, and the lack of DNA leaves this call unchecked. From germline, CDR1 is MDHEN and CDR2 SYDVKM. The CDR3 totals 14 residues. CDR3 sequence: CASTGTISNQPQHF. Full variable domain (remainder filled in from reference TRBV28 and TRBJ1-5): DVKVTQSSRYLVKRTGEKVFLECVQDMDHENMFWYRQDPGLGLRLIYFSYDVKMKEKGDIPEGYSVSREKKERFSLILESASTNQTSMYLCASTGTISNQPQHFGDGTRLSIL.

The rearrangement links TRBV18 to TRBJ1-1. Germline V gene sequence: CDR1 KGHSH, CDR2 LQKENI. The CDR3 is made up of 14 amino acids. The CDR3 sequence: CASSPQWGNTEAFF.

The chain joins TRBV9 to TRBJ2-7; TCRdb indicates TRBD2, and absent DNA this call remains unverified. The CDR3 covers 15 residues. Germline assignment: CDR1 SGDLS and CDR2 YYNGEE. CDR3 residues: CASSEGGGSGYEQYF.

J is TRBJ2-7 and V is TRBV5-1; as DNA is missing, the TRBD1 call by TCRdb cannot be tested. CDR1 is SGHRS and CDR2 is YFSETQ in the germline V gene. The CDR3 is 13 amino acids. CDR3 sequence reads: CASSWTGVDEQYF. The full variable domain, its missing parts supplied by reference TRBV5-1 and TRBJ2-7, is KAGVTQTPRYLIKTRGQQVTLSCSPISGHRSVSWYQQTPGQGLQFLFEYFSETQRNKGNFPGRFSGRQFSNSRSEMNVSTLELGDSALYLCASSWTGVDEQYFGPGTRLTVT.

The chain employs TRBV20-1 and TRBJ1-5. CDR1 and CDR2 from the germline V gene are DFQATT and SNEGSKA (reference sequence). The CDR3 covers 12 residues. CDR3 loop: CSARPGNQPQHF.

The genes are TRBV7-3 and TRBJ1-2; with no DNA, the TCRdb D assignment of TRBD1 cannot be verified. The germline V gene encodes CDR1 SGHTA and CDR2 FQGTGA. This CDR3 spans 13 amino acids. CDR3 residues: CASSHGGHYGYTF.

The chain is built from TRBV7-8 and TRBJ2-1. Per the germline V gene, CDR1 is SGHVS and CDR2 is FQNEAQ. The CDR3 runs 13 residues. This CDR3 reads CASSFIGVSEQFF.

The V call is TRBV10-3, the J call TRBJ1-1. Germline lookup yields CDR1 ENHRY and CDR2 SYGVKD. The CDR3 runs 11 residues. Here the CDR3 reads CAISESAEAFF.

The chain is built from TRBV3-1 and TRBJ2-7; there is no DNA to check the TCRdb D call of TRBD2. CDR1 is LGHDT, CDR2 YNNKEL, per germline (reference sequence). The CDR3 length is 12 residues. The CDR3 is CASSREGYEQYF.

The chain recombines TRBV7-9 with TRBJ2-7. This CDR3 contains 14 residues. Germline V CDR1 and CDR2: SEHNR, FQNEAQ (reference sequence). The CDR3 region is CASSLVGRAEEQYF.

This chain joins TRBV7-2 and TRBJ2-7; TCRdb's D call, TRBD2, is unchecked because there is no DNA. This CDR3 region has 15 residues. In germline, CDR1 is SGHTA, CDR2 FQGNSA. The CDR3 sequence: CASSPRAGGAYEQYF.

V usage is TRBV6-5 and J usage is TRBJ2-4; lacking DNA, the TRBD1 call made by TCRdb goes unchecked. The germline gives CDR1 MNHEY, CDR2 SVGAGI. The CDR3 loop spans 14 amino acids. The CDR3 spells CASSYSGRTGIQYF.

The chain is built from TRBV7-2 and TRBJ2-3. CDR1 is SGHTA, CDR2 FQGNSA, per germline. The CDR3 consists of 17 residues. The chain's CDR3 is CASSLNSQSRVTDTQYF.

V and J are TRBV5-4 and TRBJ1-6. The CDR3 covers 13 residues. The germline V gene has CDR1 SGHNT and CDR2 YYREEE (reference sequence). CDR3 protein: CASSLRLVSPLHF.

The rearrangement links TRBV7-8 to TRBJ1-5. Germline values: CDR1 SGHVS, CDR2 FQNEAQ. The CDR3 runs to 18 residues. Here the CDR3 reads CASSLAQWAEYSNQPQHF. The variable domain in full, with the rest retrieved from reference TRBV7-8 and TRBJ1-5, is GAGVSQSPRYKVAKRGQDVALRCDPISGHVSLFWYQQALGQGPEFLTYFQNEAQLDKSGLPSDRFFAERPEGSVSTLKIQRTQQEDSAVYLCASSLAQWAEYSNQPQHFGDGTRLSIL.

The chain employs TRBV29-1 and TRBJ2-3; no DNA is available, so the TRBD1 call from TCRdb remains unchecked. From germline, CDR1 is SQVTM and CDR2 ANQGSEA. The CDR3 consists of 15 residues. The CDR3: CSVEGGRQGTDTQYF.

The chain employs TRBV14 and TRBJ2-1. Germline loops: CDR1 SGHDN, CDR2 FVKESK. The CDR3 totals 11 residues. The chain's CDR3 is CASSHGAEQFF.

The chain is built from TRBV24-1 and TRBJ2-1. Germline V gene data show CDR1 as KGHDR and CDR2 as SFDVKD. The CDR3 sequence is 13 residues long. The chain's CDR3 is CATADRRYNEQFF.

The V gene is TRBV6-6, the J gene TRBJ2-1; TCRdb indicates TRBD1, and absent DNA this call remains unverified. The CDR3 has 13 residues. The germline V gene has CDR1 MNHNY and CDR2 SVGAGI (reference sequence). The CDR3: CASSPYRDNEQFF.

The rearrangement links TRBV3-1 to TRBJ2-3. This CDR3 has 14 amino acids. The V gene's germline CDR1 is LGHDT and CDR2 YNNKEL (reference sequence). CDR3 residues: CASSQDAFTDTQYF.

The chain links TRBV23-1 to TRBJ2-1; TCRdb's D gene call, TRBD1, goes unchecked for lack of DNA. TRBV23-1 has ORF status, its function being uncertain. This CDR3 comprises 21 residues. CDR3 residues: CASSQSEGDRDHSDPGHEQFF.

CDR3 residues: CASSIRDHEQYF. The V gene is TRBV12-3 or TRBV12-4, the J gene TRBJ2-7; the TCRdb D gene call, TRBD1, has no DNA to confirm it. The CDR3 extends over 12 amino acids.

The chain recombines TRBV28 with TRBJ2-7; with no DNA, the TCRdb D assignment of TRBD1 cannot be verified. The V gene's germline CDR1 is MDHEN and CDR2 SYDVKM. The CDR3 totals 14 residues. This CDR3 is CASNTGTGAYEQYF.

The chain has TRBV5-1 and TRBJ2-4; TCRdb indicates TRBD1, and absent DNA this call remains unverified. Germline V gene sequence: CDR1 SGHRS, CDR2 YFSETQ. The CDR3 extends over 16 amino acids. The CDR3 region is CASSLGYQGHKNIQYF.

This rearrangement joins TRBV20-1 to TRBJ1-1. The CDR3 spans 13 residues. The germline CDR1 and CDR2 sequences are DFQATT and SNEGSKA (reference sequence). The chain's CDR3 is CSAEGKLNTEAFF.

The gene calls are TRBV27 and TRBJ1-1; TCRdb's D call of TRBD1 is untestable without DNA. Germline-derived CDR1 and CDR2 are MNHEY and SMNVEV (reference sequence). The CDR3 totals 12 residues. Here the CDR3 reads CASSFPGNEAFF.

The CDR3 protein is CASSVAAGLSSYNEQFF. The chain employs TRBV9 and TRBJ2-1; TCRdb calls TRBD1, which cannot be checked without DNA. The CDR3 is 17 residues long. The germline gives CDR1 SGDLS, CDR2 YYNGEE.